This TCR beta chain was identified in a study of STAT5B mutations in CD4+ large granular lymphocyte leukemia. Clones were sequenced by immunoSEQ multiplex PCR, and TCRdb holds only the in-frame ones, with some missing. The sample consists of more than 25,000 clones, around 81% of them appearing once. The sequence was collected from a human donor in good health. Sequencing was done on a sample of CD4+ T cells from blood buffy coats.

CDR3 sequence reads: CASSRLGVKGLGETQYF. In DNA, the CDR3 is TGTGCCAGCAGCCGGTTAGGGGTAAAGGGTCTGGGGGAGACCCAGTACTTC. This rearrangement joins TRBV11-2 to TRBJ2-5; a weak D match, TRBD1 (5 bases). The CDR3 is 17 residues long. V was pared by 5 bases and J by 5 bases, with 24 bases between. Germline CDR1 reads SGHAT; CDR2 reads FQNNGV.